A selection of T cell receptor beta chains follows, all from one sample in a study of blood T cells in healthy people across ages. TCRdb re-called the 5' RACE reads through MiXCR, storing one row per CDR3 protein. The sample lists 650,000 to 700,000 distinct CDR3 sequences, under 65% occurring once. Sequencing was done on a sample of blood. These receptors were taken from a woman aged 80 or older in good health. Both conserved end residues are part of each CDR3. D genes are given only for firm matches. The size field is filled for only some rows; it gives once, few, many or a size class.

j_call,d_call,v_call,clone_size,cdr3_aa,cdr3_nt
TRBJ2-7,TRBD2,TRBV4-1,-,CASSQESSGSYEQYF,TGCGCCAGCAGCCAAGAATCGAGCGGGAGCTACGAGCAGTACTTC
TRBJ2-5,-,TRBV7-9,many,CASNKQGGLQETQYF,TGTGCCAGCAATAAACAGGGGGGACTACAAGAGACCCAGTACTTC
TRBJ2-5,-,TRBV12-3/TRBV12-4,-,CATKLSGTSEETQYF,TGTGCCACCAAACTTTCCGGGACTTCGGAAGAGACCCAGTACTTC
TRBJ2-2,-,TRBV12-3/TRBV12-4,few,CASSLGRGSLNTGELFF,TGTGCCAGCAGTTTGGGGAGGGGGAGTTTGAACACCGGGGAGCTGTTTTTT
TRBJ2-1,-,TRBV29-1,few,CSGRPSAGDEQLF,TGCAGCGGACGGCCCTCGGCAGGCGATGAGCAGTTATTC
TRBJ2-7,-,TRBV6-2/TRBV6-3,many,CASQAQEMGEQYF,TGTGCCAGCCAAGCACAGGAAATGGGCGAGCAGTACTTC
TRBJ2-7,-,TRBV24-1,-,CATSDPSGPSYNEQYF,TGTGCCACCAGTGATCCCAGCGGGCCGTCCTACAATGAGCAGTACTTC
TRBJ2-5,-,TRBV7-2,many,CASSSSRVETQYF,TGTGCCAGCAGCTCCTCGCGAGTCGAGACCCAGTACTTC
TRBJ2-1,TRBD2,TRBV19,few,CASGLAGFNNEQFF,TGTGCCAGTGGACTAGCGGGCTTCAACAATGAGCAGTTCTTC
TRBJ2-3,TRBD2,TRBV12-3/TRBV12-4,-,CAGSPMAGGTDTQYF,TGTGCCGGCAGTCCCATGGCGGGGGGCACAGATACGCAGTATTTT
TRBJ2-7,-,TRBV5-1,-,CASSGSSLSYEQYF,TGCGCCAGCAGCGGGTCGAGTTTGTCCTACGAGCAGTACTTC
TRBJ2-1,TRBD2,TRBV12-3/TRBV12-4,-,CASSHRAGPFSGLFF,TGTGCCAGCAGCCATCGAGCGGGACCCTTTAGTGGTTTGTTCTTC
TRBJ2-1,-,TRBV3-1,many,CASSQALGHNEQFF,TGTGCCAGCAGCCAAGCACTGGGACACAATGAGCAGTTCTTC
TRBJ1-1,-,TRBV5-1,-,CASSPGHQTNTEAFF,TGCGCCAGCAGCCCGGGACACCAGACGAACACTGAAGCTTTCTTT
TRBJ2-1,TRBD2,TRBV6-5,-,CASSYATSSGWTYNEQFF,TGTGCCAGCAGTTATGCCACCTCTAGCGGGTGGACCTACAATGAGCAGTTCTTC
TRBJ2-7,TRBD2,TRBV7-4,many,CASSARTSLREQYF,TGTGCCAGCAGCGCCAGGACTAGCCTTCGAGAGCAGTACTTC
TRBJ2-7,-,TRBV5-1,few,CASSWRAGGNSEQYF,TGCGCCAGCAGCTGGAGGGCAGGGGGAAACTCCGAGCAGTACTTC
TRBJ2-3,TRBD2,TRBV29-1,-,CSARLAESTDTQYF,TGCAGCGCCAGACTAGCAGAGAGCACAGATACGCAGTATTTT
TRBJ1-5,TRBD1,TRBV28,many,CASRPGQGTNQPQHF,TGTGCCAGCAGACCCGGACAGGGAACCAATCAGCCCCAGCATTTT
TRBJ2-3,-,TRBV2,-,CVSSLQGDTQYF,TGTGTCAGCAGTTTACAGGGAGATACGCAGTATTTT
TRBJ2-4,-,TRBV11-2,few,CASSPGRGAKNIRYF,TGTGCCAGCAGCCCGGGCCGGGGTGCCAAAAACATTCGGTACTTC
TRBJ2-7,TRBD2,TRBV28,-,CASSKPGTSGYEQYF,TGTGCCAGCAGTAAGCCCGGGACTAGCGGCTACGAGCAGTACTTC
TRBJ2-7,-,TRBV5-1,many,CASSLSGASEQYF,TGCGCCAGCAGCTTGAGCGGCGCGAGCGAGCAGTACTTC
TRBJ2-7,TRBD1,TRBV7-9,many,CASSLEGQGVPLWEQYF,TGTGCCAGCAGCTTGGAGGGACAGGGGGTACCCCTCTGGGAGCAGTACTTC
TRBJ2-1,TRBD2,TRBV7-9,many,CASSLTTSGYYNEQFF,TGTGCCAGCAGCTTAACCACTAGCGGGTACTACAATGAGCAGTTCTTC
TRBJ2-5,-,TRBV18,-,CTSSPGGAETQYF,TGTACCAGCTCACCAGGTGGGGCAGAGACCCAGTACTTC
TRBJ1-1,TRBD1,TRBV18,few,CASSPTGVSEAFF,TGTGCCAGCTCACCCACAGGGGTGTCTGAAGCTTTCTTT
TRBJ2-1,TRBD2,TRBV30,few,CAWRGSGRANEQFF,TGTGCCTGGAGGGGTAGCGGGAGGGCAAATGAGCAGTTCTTC